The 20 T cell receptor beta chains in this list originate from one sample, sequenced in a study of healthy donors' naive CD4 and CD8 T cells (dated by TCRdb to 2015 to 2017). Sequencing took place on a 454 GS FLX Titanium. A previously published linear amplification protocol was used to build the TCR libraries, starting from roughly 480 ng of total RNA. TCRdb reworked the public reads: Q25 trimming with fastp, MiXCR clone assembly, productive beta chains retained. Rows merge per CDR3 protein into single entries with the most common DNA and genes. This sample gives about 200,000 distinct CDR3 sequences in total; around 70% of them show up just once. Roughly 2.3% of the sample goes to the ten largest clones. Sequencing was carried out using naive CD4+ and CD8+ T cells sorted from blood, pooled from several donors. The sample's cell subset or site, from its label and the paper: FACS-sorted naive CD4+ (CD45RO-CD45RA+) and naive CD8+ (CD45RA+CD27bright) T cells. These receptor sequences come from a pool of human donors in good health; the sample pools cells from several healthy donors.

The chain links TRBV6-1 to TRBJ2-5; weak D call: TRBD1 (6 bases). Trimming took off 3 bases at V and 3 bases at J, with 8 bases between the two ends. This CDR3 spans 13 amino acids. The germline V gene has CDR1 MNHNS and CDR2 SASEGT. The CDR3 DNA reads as TGTGCCAGCAGTGAGCCAGGGGAAGAGACCCAGTACTTC. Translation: CASSEPGEETQYF.

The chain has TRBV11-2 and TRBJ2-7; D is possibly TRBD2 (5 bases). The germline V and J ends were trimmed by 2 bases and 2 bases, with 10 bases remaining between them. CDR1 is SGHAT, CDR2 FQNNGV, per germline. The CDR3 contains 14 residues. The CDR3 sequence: CASSLSRDPYEQYF. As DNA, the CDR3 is TGTGCCAGCAGCTTATCCCGGGATCCCTACGAGCAGTACTTC.

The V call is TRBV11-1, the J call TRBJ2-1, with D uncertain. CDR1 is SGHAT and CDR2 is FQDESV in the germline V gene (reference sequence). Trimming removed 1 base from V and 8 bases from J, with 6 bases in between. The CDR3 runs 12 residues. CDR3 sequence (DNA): TGTGCCAGCAGCTTAGACGGGTATGAGCAGTTCTTC. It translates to CASSLDGYEQFF. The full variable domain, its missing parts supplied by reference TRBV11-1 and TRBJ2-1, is EAEVAQSPRYKITEKSQAVAFWCDPISGHATLYWYRQILGQGPELLVQFQDESVVDDSQLPKDRFSAERLKGVDSTLKIQPAELGDSAMYLCASSLDGYEQFFGPGTRLTVL.

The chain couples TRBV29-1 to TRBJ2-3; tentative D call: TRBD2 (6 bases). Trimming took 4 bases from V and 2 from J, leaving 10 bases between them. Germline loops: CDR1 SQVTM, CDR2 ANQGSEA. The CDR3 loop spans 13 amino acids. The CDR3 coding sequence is TGCAGCGTTGTTGGCGGGACCACAGATACGCAGTATTTT. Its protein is CSVVGGTTDTQYF.

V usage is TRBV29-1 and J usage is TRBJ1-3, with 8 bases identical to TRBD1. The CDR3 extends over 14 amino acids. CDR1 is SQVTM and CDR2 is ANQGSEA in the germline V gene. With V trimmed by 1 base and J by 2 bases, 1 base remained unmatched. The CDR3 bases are TGCAGCGTTGAAGGGGACAGGCCTGGAAACACCATATATTTT. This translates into CSVEGDRPGNTIYF.

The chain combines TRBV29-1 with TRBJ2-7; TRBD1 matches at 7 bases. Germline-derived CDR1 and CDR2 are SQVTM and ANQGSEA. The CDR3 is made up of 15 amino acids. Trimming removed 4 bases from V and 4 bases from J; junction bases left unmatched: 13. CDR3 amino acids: CSVGGGQAHEYEQYF. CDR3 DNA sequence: TGCAGCGTTGGAGGAGGACAGGCCCACGAGTACGAGCAGTACTTC.

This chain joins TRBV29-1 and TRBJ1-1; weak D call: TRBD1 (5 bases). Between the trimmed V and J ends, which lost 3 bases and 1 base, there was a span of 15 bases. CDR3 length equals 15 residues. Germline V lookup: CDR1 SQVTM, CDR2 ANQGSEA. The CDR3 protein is CSVEGADSKNTEAFF. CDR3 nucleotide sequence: TGCAGCGTTGAGGGAGCCGACAGCAAGAACACTGAAGCTTTCTTT.

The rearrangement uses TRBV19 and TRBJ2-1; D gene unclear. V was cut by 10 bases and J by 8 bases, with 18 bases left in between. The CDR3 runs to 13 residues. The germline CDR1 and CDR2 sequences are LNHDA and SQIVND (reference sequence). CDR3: CATPGRPFDEQFF. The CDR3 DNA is TGTGCCACCCCCGGGCGCCCCTTCGATGAGCAGTTCTTC.

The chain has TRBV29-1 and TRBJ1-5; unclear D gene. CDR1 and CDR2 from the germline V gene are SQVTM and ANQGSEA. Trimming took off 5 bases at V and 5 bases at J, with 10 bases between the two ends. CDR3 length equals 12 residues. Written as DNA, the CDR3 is TGCAGCGTTTCGACCGATTATCAGCCCCAGCATTTT. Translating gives CSVSTDYQPQHF.

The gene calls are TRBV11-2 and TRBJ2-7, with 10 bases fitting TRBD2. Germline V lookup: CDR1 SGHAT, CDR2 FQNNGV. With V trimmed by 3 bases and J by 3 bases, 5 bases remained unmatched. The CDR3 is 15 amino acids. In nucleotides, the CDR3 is TGTGCCAGCAGCTTGAGCCCTAGCGGGAGCTACGAGCAGTACTTC. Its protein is CASSLSPSGSYEQYF. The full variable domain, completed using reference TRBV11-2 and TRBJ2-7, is EAGVAQSPRYKIIEKRQSVAFWCNPISGHATLYWYQQILGQGPKLLIQFQNNGVVDDSQLPKDRFSAERLKGVDSTLKIQPAKLEDSAVYLCASSLSPSGSYEQYFGPGTRLTVT.

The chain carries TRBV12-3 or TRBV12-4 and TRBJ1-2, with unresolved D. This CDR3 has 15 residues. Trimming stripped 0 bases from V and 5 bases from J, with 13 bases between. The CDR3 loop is CASSLANRGPYGYTF. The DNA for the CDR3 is TGTGCCAGCAGTTTAGCGAATCGTGGGCCTTATGGCTACACCTTC.

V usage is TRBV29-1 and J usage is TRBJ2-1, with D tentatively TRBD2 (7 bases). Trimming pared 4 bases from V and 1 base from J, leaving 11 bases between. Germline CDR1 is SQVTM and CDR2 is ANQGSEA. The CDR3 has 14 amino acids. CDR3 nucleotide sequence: TGCAGCGTTGCCGGGGGGCGGTCCTACAATGAGCAGTTCTTC. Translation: CSVAGGRSYNEQFF.

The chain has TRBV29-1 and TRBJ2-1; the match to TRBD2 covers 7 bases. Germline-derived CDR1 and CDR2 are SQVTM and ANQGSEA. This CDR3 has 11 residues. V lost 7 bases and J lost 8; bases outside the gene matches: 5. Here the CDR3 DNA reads TGCAGCGGTGGACTAGACTATGAGCAGTTCTTC. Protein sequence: CSGGLDYEQFF.

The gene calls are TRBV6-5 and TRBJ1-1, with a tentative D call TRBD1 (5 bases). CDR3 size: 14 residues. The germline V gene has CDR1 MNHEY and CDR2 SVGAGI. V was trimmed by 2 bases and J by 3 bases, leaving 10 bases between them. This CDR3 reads CASSYGGNDTEAFF. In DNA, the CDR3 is TGTGCCAGCAGTTACGGGGGTAATGACACTGAAGCTTTCTTT.

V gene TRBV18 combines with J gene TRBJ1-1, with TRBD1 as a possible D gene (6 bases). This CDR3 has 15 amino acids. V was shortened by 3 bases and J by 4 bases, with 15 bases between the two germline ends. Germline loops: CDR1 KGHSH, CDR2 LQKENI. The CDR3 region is CASSPAGDRSTEAFF. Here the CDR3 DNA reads TGTGCCAGCTCACCCGCAGGGGATCGGAGCACTGAAGCTTTCTTT.

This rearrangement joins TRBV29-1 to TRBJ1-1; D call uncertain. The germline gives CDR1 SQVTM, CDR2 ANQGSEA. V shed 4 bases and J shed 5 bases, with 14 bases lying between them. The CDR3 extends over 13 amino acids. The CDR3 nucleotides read TGCAGCGTTGGCCCCCTCCTCACTACTGAAGCTTTCTTT. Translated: CSVGPLLTTEAFF.

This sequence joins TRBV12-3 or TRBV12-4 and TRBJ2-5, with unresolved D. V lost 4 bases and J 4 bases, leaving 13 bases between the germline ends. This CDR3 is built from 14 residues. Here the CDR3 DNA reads TGTGCCAGCAGTTCCTGGGTGGTAGGAGAGACCCAGTACTTC. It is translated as CASSSWVVGETQYF.

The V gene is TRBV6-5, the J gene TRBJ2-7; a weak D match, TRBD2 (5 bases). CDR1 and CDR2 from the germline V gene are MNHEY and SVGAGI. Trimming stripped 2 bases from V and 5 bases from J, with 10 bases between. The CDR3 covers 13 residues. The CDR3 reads CASSYPPGNEQYF. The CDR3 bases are TGTGCCAGCAGTTACCCTCCGGGGAACGAGCAGTACTTC.

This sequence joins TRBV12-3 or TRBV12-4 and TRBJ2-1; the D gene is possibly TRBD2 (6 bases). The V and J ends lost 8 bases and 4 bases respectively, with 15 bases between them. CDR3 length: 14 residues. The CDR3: CASGTFWTYNEQFF. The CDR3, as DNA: TGTGCCAGCGGGACTTTCTGGACTTACAATGAGCAGTTCTTC.

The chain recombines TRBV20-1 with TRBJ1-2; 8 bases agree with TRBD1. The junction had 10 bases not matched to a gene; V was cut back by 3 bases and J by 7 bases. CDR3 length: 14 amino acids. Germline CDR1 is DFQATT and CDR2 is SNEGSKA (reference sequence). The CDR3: CSARGIGQGGGYTF. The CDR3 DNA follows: TGCAGTGCTAGGGGGATTGGACAGGGAGGTGGCTACACCTTC.